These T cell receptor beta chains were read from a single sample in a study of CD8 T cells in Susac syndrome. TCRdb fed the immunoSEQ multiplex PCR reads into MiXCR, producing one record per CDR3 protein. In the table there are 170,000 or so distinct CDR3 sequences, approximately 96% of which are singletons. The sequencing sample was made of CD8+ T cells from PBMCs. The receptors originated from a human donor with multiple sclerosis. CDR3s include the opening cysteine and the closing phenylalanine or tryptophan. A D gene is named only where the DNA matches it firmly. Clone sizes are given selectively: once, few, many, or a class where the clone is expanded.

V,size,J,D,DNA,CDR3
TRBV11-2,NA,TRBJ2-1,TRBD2,TGTGCCAGCAGCATACTAGCGGGGGCCTACAATGAGCAGTTCTTC,CASSILAGAYNEQFF
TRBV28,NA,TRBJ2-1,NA,TGTGCCAGCAAAACCCTCGGGGAGTGGTACAATGAGCAGTTCTTC,CASKTLGEWYNEQFF
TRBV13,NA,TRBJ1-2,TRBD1,TGTGCCAGCAGCTTCCAGGGGGCTCCTAACTATGGCTACACCTTC,CASSFQGAPNYGYTF
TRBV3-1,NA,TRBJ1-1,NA,TGTGCCAGCAGCCGACAGGATACTGAAGCTTTCTTT,CASSRQDTEAFF
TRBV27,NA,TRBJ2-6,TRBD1,TGTGCCAGCACCGGACAGGGAGGCAACGTCCTGACTTTC,CASTGQGGNVLTF
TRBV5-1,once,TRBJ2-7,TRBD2,TGCGCCAGCAGCTTTAGCGGGACGAGCTCCTACGAGCAGTACTTC,CASSFSGTSSYEQYF
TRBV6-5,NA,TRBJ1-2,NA,TGTGCCAGCAGGATTGAGGGCTGGGGAGCCGGCTACACCTTC,CASRIEGWGAGYTF
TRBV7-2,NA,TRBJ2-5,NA,TGTGCCAGCAGCTTAGACGTGGAAGAGACCCAGTACTTC,CASSLDVEETQYF
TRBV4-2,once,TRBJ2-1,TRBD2,TGTGCCAGCAGCCAAGAAACATTGGTGCGGGAGGCACACAATGAGCAGTTCTTC,CASSQETLVREAHNEQFF
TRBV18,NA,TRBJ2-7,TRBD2,TGTGCCAGCTCACCGAGCGGGGGCTACGAGCAGTACTTC,CASSPSGGYEQYF
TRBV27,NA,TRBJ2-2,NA,TGTGCCAGCAGTTTAAACTGGTCGGGGGCTAACCGGGGAACCGGGGAGCTGTTTTTT,CASSLNWSGANRGTGELFF